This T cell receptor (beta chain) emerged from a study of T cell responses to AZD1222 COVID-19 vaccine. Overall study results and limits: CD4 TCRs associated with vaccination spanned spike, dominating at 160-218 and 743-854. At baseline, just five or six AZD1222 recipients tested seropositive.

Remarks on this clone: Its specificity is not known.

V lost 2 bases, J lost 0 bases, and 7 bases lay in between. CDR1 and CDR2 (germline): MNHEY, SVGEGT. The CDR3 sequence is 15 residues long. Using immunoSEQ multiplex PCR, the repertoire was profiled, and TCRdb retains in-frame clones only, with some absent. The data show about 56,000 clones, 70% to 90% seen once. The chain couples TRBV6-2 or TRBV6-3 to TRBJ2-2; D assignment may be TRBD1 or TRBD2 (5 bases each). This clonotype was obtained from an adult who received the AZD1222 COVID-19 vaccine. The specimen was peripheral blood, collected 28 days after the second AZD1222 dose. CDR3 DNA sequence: TGTGCCAGCAGTTACAGGGACGCGAACACCGGGGAGCTGTTTTTT. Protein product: CASSYRDANTGELFF.